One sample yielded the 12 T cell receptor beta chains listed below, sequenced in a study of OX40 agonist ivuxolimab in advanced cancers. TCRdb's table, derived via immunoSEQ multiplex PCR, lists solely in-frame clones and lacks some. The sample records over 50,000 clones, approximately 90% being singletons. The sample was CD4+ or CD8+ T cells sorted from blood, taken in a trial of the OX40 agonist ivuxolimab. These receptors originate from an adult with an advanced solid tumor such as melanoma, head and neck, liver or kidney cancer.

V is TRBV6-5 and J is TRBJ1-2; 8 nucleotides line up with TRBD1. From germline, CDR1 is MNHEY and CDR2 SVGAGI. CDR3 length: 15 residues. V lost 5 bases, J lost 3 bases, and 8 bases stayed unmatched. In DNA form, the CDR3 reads TGTGCCAGCAGTAACACAGGGGGAAGTCACTATGGCTACACCTTC. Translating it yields CASSNTGGSHYGYTF.

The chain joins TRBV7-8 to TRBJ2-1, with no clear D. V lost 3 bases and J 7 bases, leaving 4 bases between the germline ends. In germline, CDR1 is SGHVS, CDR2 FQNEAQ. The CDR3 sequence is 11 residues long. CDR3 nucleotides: TGTGCCAGCAGCTTGTTGAATGAGCAGTTCTTC. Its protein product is CASSLLNEQFF.

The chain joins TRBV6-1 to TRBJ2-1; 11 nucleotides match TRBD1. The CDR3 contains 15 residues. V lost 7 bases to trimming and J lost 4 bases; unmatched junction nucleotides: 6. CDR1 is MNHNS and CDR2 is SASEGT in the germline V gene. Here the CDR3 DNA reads TGTGCCAGCACCGACTGGGACAGGGGGTACAATGAGCAGTTCTTC. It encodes CASTDWDRGYNEQFF.

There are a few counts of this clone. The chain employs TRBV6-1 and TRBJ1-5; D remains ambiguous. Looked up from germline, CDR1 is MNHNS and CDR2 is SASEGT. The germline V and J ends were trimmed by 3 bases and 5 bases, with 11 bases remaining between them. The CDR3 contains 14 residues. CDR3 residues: CASSDGDTHQPQHF. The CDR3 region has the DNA TGTGCCAGCAGTGACGGAGACACCCATCAGCCCCAGCATTTT.

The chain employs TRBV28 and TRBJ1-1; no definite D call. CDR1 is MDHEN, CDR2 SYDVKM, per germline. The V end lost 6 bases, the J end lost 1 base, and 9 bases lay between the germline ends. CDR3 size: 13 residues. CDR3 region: CASSTDWNTEAFF. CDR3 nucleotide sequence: TGTGCCAGCAGCACGGACTGGAACACTGAAGCTTTCTTT.

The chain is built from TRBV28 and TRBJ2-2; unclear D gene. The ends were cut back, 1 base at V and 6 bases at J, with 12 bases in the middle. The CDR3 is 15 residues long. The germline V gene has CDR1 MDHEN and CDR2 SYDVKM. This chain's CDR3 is CASSLFVRQPGELFF. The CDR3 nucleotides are TGTGCCAGCAGTTTATTCGTACGGCAGCCCGGGGAGCTGTTTTTT.

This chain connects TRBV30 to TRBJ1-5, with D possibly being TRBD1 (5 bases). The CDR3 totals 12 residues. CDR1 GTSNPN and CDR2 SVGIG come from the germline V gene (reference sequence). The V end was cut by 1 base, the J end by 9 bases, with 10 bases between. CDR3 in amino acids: CAWSDGTGPQHF. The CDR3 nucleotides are TGTGCCTGGAGTGATGGGACCGGGCCCCAGCATTTT.

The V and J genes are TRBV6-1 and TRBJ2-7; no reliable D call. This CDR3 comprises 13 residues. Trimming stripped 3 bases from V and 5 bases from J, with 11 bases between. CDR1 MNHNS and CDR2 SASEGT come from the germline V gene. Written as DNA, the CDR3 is TGTGCCAGCAGTGATGGCAGGACCCACGAGCAGTACTTC. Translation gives CASSDGRTHEQYF.

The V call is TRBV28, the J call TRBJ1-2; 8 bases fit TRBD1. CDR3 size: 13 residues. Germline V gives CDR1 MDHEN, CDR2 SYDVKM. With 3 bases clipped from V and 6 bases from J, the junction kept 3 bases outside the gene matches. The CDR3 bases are TGTGCCAGCAGTTTCGGCAGGGGGCATGGCTACACCTTC. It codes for CASSFGRGHGYTF.

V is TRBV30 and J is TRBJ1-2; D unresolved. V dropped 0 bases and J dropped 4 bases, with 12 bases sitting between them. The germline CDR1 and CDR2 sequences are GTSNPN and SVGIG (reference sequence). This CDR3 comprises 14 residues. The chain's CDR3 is CAWSVTKGIYGYTF. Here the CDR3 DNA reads TGTGCCTGGAGTGTAACGAAGGGCATCTATGGCTACACCTTC.

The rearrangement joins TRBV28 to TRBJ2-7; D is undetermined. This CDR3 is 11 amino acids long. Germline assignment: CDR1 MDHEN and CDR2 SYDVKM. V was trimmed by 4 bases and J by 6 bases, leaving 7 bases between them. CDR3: CASSSGREQYF. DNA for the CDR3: TGTGCCAGCAGTTCGGGTCGCGAGCAGTACTTC.

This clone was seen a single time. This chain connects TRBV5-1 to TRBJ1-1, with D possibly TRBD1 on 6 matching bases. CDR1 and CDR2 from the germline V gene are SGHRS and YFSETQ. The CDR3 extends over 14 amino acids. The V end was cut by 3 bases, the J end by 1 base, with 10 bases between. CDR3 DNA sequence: TGCGCCAGCAGCTGGACGACAGGGAACACTGAAGCTTTCTTT. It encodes CASSWTTGNTEAFF.